Below, 20 T cell receptor beta chains from the same sample are listed, as sequenced in a study of T-cell reconstitution after alpha-beta-depleted transplantation in children. Unique molecular identifiers were used to barcode this TCRbeta library. TCRdb analysed the PCR reads with MiXCR anew, one entry per CDR3 protein. The repertoire holds about 510,000 distinct CDR3 sequences, over 9.5% seen once, with 14% in the top ten. This material consisted of PBMCs, mostly from graft donor cells, taken 180 days after TCRalphabeta/CD19-depleted stem cell transplant. The source is a female patient aged 2-9 years who had a stem cell transplant for aplastic anemia, so the T cells may come from the graft donor.

The chain is built from TRBV29-1 and TRBJ2-4; 10 bases align to TRBD1. CDR3 length: 15 residues. J gave up 3 bases and V 5 bases, and 7 bases lay outside the gene matches. Per the germline V gene, CDR1 is SQVTM and CDR2 is ANQGSEA. CDR3 amino acids: CSVRGDRGDKNIQYF. The DNA of the CDR3 is TGCAGCGTTCGAGGGGACAGGGGAGACAAAAACATTCAGTACTTC.

The CDR3 sequence is CASSRLGGLAGPRGPYEQYF. The CDR3 bases are TGTGCCAGCAGCCGCCTTGGGGGACTAGCGGGACCCCGGGGACCCTACGAGCAGTACTTC. This chain connects TRBV7-8 to TRBJ2-7; 13 nucleotides agree with TRBD2. This CDR3 spans 20 amino acids. Trimming took 5 bases from V and 2 from J; bases not matched to a gene: 18. Per the germline V gene, CDR1 is SGHVS and CDR2 is FQNEAQ.

This clonotype was seen a handful of times. This chain joins TRBV19 and TRBJ2-7; TRBD1 matches at 7 bases. V was pared by 8 bases and J by 2 bases, with 9 bases of the junction left unmatched. CDR1 and CDR2 from the germline V gene are LNHDA and SQIVND (reference sequence). The CDR3 sequence is 14 residues long. The CDR3 nucleotides read TGTGCCAGTTCGAGGACAGGCCAAACCTACGAGCAGTACTTC. Encoded protein: CASSRTGQTYEQYF.

The chain has TRBV2 and TRBJ1-5, with a tentative D call TRBD1 (5 bases). Germline loops: CDR1 SNHLY, CDR2 FYNNEI. The CDR3 runs 15 residues. V lost 6 bases and J lost 4, with 16 bases in between. The CDR3, as DNA: TGTGCCAGCAGAGGGCGTGGACAACCGAATCAGCCCCAGCATTTT. It is translated as CASRGRGQPNQPQHF.

This sequence joins TRBV5-6 and TRBJ2-2; TRBD2 is a possible D gene (5 bases). Germline CDR1 is SGHDT and CDR2 is YYEEEE. Trimming took 1 base from V and 7 from J, leaving 14 bases between them. The CDR3 loop spans 15 amino acids. Written as DNA, the CDR3 is TGTGCCAGCAGCTTGTTCGCCGGGATTGGCGGGGAGCTGTTTTTT. Translation: CASSLFAGIGGELFF.

This clonotype was observed a few times. The chain carries TRBV29-1 and TRBJ2-2; 10 nucleotides match TRBD2. This CDR3 spans 14 amino acids. CDR1 is SQVTM, CDR2 ANQGSEA, per germline. V lost 5 bases to trimming and J lost 7 bases; unmatched junction nucleotides: 7. The CDR3 loop is CSVLLSGRVGELFF. The CDR3 nucleotides read TGCAGCGTTCTCCTCAGCGGGAGGGTCGGGGAGCTGTTTTTT.

This clonotype was seen a handful of times. The chain links TRBV4-2 to TRBJ2-1, with TRBD2 identical over 7 bases. Unmatched junction bases numbered 6, after V lost 0 bases and J lost 7 bases. Germline values: CDR1 LGHNA, CDR2 YNFKEQ. This CDR3 spans 15 amino acids. CDR3 region: CASSQDRKGGNEQFF. The CDR3 DNA follows: TGTGCCAGCAGCCAAGATCGGAAGGGAGGGAATGAGCAGTTCTTC.

This chain joins TRBV20-1 and TRBJ2-3; D is possibly TRBD1 (6 bases). From germline, CDR1 is DFQATT and CDR2 SNEGSKA (reference sequence). The CDR3 is made up of 12 amino acids. Trimming took off 2 bases at V and 7 bases at J, with 10 bases between the two ends. In DNA form, the CDR3 reads TGCAGTGCTAGATTGGACAGTTATACGCAGTATTTT. Translation gives CSARLDSYTQYF.

This rearrangement joins TRBV15 to TRBJ1-2; D is possibly TRBD1 (6 bases). The V gene's germline CDR1 is LNHNV and CDR2 YYDKDF (reference sequence). Trimming removed 0 bases from V and 3 bases from J, with 14 bases in between. The CDR3 is made up of 16 amino acids. The CDR3: CATSRDRAGVDYGYTF. The CDR3, as DNA: TGTGCCACCAGCAGAGATCGGGCAGGGGTAGACTATGGCTACACCTTC.

The chain uses TRBV20-1 and TRBJ2-2; D is unclear. Between the trimmed V and J ends, which lost 3 bases and 0 bases, there was a span of 11 bases. Per germline, CDR1 DFQATT and CDR2 SNEGSKA (reference sequence). The CDR3 spans 15 residues. CDR3 in amino acids: CSASFPSTNTGELFF. DNA of the CDR3: TGCAGTGCTAGTTTCCCCAGCACGAACACCGGGGAGCTGTTTTTT.

The CDR3 nucleotides are TGTGCCAGTAGTACCTTCAGGGAAACCGGGGAGCTGTTTTTT. It specifies CASSTFRETGELFF. V and J are TRBV19 and TRBJ2-2, with D tentatively TRBD1 (5 bases). This CDR3 has 14 amino acids. CDR1 LNHDA and CDR2 SQIVND come from the germline V gene (reference sequence). V was cut by 4 bases and J by 5 bases, with 11 bases left in between.

This clonotype showed up just a few times. The chain employs TRBV25-1 and TRBJ1-3; D is undetermined. Trimming took 10 bases from V and 4 from J, leaving 8 bases between them. The CDR3 sequence is 11 residues long. The germline gives CDR1 MGHDK, CDR2 SYGVNS. The CDR3 coding sequence is TGTGCCACCTCATCGGGAAACACCATATATTTT. Translated, it gives CATSSGNTIYF. The full variable domain, its missing parts supplied by reference TRBV25-1 and TRBJ1-3, is EADIYQTPRYLVIGTGKKITLECSQTMGHDKMYWYQQDPGMELHLIHYSYGVNSTEKGDLSSESTVSRIRTEHFPLTLESARPSHTSQYLCATSSGNTIYFGEGSWLTVV.

This clonotype was seen ten or more times. V gene TRBV24-1 combines with J gene TRBJ2-5; D possibly corresponds to TRBD1 (6 bases). The CDR3 extends over 17 amino acids. With 3 bases removed from V and 5 bases from J, the gap between germline ends came to 21 bases. Germline V gene sequence: CDR1 KGHDR, CDR2 SFDVKD. The CDR3 loop reads CATSDSETGILVETQYF. The DNA of the CDR3 is TGTGCCACCAGTGATAGCGAAACAGGGATCCTTGTGGAGACCCAGTACTTC.

The rearrangement joins TRBV25-1 to TRBJ2-3; 7 nucleotides agree with TRBD2. The germline gives CDR1 MGHDK, CDR2 SYGVNS. Unmatched junction bases numbered 14, after V lost 2 bases and J lost 0 bases. The CDR3 consists of 19 residues. Here the CDR3 DNA reads TGTGCCAGCAGTGAACCCCTAGCGGCGAATAACTCTAGCACAGATACGCAGTATTTT. As protein: CASSEPLAANNSSTDTQYF.

This clonotype turned up a few times. V and J are TRBV29-1 and TRBJ2-5; D gene ambiguous. In germline, CDR1 is SQVTM, CDR2 ANQGSEA. Trimming removed 6 bases from V and 2 bases from J, with 13 bases in between. The CDR3 totals 13 residues. CDR3 coding DNA: TGCAGCGTAGTTACCTTAGGGCAAGAGACCCAGTACTTC. It yields the protein CSVVTLGQETQYF.

The V call is TRBV5-1, the J call TRBJ2-1; 8 bases match TRBD2. The junction had 26 bases not matched to a gene; V was cut back by 7 bases and J by 2 bases. Germline CDR1 and CDR2: SGHRS and YFSETQ. CDR3 length: 21 amino acids. CDR3 region: CASGSTPTHRREAPPYNEQFF. CDR3 in DNA: TGCGCCAGCGGCTCCACCCCGACCCATCGGCGGGAGGCACCCCCCTACAATGAGCAGTTCTTC.

In this sample, this clonotype turned up a few times. This chain joins TRBV6-1 and TRBJ2-7, with D unresolved. Germline CDR1 and CDR2: MNHNS and SASEGT. Trimming left V 0 bases short and J 3 bases short, with 6 bases between. The CDR3 length is 13 residues. The CDR3 nucleotides read TGTGCCAGCAGTGAAGCGGACGGCTACGAGCAGTACGTC. Protein product: CASSEADGYEQYV.

This clonotype was seen a handful of times. The chain links TRBV28 to TRBJ2-1; D tentatively fits TRBD1 or TRBD2 (5 bases each). The CDR3 consists of 17 residues. The germline V gene has CDR1 MDHEN and CDR2 SYDVKM. V was shortened by 3 bases and J by 3 bases, with 18 bases between the two germline ends. The CDR3 sequence is CASSLPRRERGYNEQFF. CDR3 in DNA: TGTGCCAGCAGTTTGCCTCGACGAGAGAGGGGCTACAATGAGCAGTTCTTC.

The V and J genes are TRBV10-3 and TRBJ2-1; D might be TRBD2 (6 bases). This CDR3 has 21 amino acids. Germline V lookup: CDR1 ENHRY, CDR2 SYGVKD. The V end lost 2 bases, the J end lost 0 bases, and 26 bases lay between the germline ends. For the CDR3, the DNA is TGTGCCATCAGTGAGAGTCTGCGGGCAAGCGGGTATAAGCTCTCCTACAATGAGCAGTTCTTC. It encodes CAISESLRASGYKLSYNEQFF.

This clonotype was seen at least ten times. This sequence joins TRBV29-1 and TRBJ2-1, with D possibly TRBD2 on 5 matching bases. The CDR3 is 12 amino acids. V was shortened by 3 bases and J by 12 bases, with 15 bases between the two germline ends. Germline V CDR1 and CDR2: SQVTM, ANQGSEA. CDR3 region: CSVESGRTSQFF. The CDR3 DNA is TGCAGCGTTGAGAGCGGACGAACTTCGCAGTTCTTC.